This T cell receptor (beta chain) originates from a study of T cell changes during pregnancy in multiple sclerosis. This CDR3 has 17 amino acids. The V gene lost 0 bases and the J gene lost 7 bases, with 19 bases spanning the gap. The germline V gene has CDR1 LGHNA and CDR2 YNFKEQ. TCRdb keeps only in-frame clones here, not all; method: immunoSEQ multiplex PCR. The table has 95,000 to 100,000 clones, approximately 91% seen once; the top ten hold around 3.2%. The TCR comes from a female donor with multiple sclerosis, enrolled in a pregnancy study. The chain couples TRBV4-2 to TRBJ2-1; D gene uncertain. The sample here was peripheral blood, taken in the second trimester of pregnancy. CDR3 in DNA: TGTGCCAGCAGCCAAGATGCGGTCCCCACGGCTCGGAATGAGCAGTTCTTC. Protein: CASSQDAVPTARNEQFF.